This T cell receptor (beta chain) was recorded in a study of shared clonotypes between healthy human individuals. Findings of the study overall: Of the naive CD4 clonotypes, around 5.2% were shared across a few donors. As a rule, naive subsets had a larger estimated richness than memory subsets.

CDR3 size: 16 residues. CDR1 and CDR2 (germline): SEHNR, FQNEAQ (reference sequence). The V gene end was trimmed by 4 bases and the J gene end by 7 bases; junction bases not matched to a gene: 13. This clone is a singleton in its sample. What it binds is unknown. CD45RO-negative cells were positively selected for CCR7, leaving out terminally differentiated effector memory CD45RA+ cells. The data were produced by immunoSEQ multiplex PCR, yet TCRdb's version contains in-frame clones alone and is incomplete. Seen here are about 1,900,000 clones, just under 95% observed once, and the top ten hold more than 0.95%.

J is TRBJ2-1 and V is TRBV7-9; TRBD2 agrees at 7 bases. The clonotype comes from a man younger than 35 in good health. Sequenced sample: naive CD8+ T cells sorted from blood. CDR3 residues: CASSSSLAELGNEQFF. CDR3 nucleotides: TGTGCCAGCAGCTCCTCCCTAGCGGAACTGGGGAATGAGCAGTTCTTC.